This T cell receptor (beta chain) is from a study of T cell responses to AZD1222 COVID-19 vaccine. Data came from immunoSEQ multiplex PCR; TCRdb stores just in-frame clones and leaves some out. The table has under 150,000 clones, about 81% seen once. Trimming took 6 bases from V and 1 from J, leaving 10 bases between them. CDR3 size: 14 residues. Germline V gene data show CDR1 as SGHTA and CDR2 as FQGNSA. The sequencing used peripheral blood, collected on day 0 of MenACWY control vaccination. The receptor's source is an adult in good health. V and J are TRBV7-2 and TRBJ1-5; possible D gene TRBD1, 5 bases. CDR3 in amino acids: CASSWDHSNQPQHF. CDR3 sequence (DNA): TGTGCCAGCAGTTGGGACCACAGCAATCAGCCCCAGCATTTT.